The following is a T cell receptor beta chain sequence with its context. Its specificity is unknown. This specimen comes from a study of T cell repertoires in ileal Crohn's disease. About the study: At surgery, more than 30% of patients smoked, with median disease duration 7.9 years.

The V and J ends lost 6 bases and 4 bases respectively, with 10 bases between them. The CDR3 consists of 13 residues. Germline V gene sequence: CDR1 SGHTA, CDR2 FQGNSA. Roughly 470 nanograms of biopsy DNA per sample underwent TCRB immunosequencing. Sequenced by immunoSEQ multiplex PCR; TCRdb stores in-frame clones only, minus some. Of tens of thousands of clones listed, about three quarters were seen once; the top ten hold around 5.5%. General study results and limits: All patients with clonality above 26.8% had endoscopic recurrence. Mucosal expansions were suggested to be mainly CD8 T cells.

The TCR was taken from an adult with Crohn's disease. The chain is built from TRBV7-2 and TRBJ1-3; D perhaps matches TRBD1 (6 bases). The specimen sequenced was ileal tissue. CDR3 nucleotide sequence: TGTGCCAGCAGTCCTGACAGGGGAAACACCATATATTTT. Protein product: CASSPDRGNTIYF.